The T cell receptor beta chain described here comes from a study of blood T cell repertoires in COVID-19. Study as a whole: Some COVID-19 samples were acute and others convalescent; all came from the United States, Italy and Spain.

In the original processing: Quantification of nucleated cells was approximated via reference gene primer amplification. Data came from immunoSEQ multiplex PCR; TCRdb stores just in-frame clones and leaves some out. That table furnishes V, J and clone size, whereas the DNA furnished D and trimming. This sample carries some 200,000 clones, approximately 89% of them seen once, and the ten largest clones take roughly 2.5%. The CDR3 consists of 12 residues. Germline loops: CDR1 SQVTM, CDR2 ANQGSEA. V was cut by 2 bases and J by 1 base, with 5 bases left in between. The source of this sequence is a man aged 35 to 55 with active or convalescent COVID-19. The rearrangement links TRBV29-1 to TRBJ1-1, with a possible D match to TRBD1 (5 bases). Sequenced: peripheral blood. The CDR3 sequence is CSVETGNTEAFF. The CDR3 DNA is TGCAGCGTTGAAACAGGGAACACTGAAGCTTTCTTT.